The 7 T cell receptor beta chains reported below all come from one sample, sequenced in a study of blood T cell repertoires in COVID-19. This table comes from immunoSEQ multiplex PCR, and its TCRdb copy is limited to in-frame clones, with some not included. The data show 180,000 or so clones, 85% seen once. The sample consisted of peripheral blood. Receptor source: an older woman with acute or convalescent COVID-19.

The CDR3 is CASRDRGIDGYTF. The CDR3 coding sequence is TGTGCCAGTAGGGACAGGGGGATTGATGGCTACACCTTC. V gene TRBV19 combines with J gene TRBJ1-2, with 10 positions matching TRBD1. From germline, CDR1 is LNHDA and CDR2 SQIVND (reference sequence). Trimming at V came to 6 bases and at J to 6 bases, leaving 4 bases not matched to a gene. CDR3 length equals 13 residues.

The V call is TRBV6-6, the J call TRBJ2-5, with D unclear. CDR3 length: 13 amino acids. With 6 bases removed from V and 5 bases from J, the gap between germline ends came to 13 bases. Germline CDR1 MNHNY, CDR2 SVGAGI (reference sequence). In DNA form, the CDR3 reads TGTGCCAGCAGCGGTGGAGCTGGGGAGACCCAGTACTTC. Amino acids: CASSGGAGETQYF.

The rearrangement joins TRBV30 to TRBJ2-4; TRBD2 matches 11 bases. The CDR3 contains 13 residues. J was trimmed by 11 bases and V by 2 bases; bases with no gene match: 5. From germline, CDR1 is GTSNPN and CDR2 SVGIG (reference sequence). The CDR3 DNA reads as TGTGCCTGGAGTCCTAGCGGGAGGTTATTTCAGTACTTC. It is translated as CAWSPSGRLFQYF.

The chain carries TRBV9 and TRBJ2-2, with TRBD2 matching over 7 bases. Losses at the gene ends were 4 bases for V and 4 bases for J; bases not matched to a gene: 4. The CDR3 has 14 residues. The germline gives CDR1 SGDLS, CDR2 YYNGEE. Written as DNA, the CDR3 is TGTGCCAGCAGCTCCTCTAGCGGCACCGGGGAGCTGTTTTTT. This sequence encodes CASSSSSGTGELFF.

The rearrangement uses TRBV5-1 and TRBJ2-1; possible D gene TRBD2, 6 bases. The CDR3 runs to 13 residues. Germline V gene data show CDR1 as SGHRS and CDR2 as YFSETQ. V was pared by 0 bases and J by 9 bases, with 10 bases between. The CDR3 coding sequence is TGCGCCAGCAGCTTGGGGGCGACTAGTGAGCAGTTCTTC. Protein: CASSLGATSEQFF.

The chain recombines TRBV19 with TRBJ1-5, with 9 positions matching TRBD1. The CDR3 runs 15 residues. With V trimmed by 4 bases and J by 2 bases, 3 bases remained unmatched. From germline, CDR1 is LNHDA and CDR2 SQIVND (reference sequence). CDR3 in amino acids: CASSTWTGGNQPQHF. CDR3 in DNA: TGTGCCAGTAGTACTTGGACAGGGGGCAATCAGCCCCAGCATTTT.

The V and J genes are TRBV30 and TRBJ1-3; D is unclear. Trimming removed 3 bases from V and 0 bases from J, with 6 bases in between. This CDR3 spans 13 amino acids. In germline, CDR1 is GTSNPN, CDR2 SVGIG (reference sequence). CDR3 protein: CAWRSSSGNTIYF. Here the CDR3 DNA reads TGTGCCTGGAGGTCCAGCTCTGGAAACACCATATATTTT.